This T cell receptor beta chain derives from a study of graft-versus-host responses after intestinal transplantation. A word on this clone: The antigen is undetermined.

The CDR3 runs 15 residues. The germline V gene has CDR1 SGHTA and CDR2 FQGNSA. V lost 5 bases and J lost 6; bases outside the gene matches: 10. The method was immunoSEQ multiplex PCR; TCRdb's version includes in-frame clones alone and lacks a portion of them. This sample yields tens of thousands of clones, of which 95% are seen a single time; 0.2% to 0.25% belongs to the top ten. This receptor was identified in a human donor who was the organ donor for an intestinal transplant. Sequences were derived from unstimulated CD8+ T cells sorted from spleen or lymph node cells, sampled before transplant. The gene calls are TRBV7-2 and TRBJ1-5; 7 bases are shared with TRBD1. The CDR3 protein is CASSLETGFIQPQHF. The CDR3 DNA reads TGTGCCAGCAGCCTAGAGACAGGGTTTATTCAGCCCCAGCATTTT.